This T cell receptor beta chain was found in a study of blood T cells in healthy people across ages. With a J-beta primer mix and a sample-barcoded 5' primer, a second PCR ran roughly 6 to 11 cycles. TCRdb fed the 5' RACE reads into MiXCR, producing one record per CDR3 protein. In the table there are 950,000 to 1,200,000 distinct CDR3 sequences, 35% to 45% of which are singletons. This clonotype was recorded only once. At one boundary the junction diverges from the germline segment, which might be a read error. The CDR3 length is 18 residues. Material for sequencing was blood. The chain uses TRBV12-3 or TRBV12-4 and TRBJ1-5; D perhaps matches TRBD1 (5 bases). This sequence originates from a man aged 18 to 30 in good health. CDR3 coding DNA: TGTGCCAGTAGTTTTATCCGGGACCGCGTCAATAGCAATCAGCCCCAGCATTTT. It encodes CASSFIRDRVNSNQPQHF.